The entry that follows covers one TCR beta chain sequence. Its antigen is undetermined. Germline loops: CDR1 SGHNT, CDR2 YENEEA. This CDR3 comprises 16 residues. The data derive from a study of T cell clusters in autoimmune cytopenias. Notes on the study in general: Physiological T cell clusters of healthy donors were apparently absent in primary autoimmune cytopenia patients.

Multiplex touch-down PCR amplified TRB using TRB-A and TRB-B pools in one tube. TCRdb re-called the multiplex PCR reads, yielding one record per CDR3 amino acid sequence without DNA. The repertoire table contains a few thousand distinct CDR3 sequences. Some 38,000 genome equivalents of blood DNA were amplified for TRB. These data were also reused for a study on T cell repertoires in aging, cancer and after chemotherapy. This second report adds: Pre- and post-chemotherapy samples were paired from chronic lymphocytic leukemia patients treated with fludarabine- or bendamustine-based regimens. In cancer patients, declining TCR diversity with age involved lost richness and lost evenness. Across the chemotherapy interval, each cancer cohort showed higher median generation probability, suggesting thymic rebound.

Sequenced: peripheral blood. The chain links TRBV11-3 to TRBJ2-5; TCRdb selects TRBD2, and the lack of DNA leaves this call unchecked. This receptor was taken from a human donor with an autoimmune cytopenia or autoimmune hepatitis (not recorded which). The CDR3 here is CASSPQRLAGVETQYF. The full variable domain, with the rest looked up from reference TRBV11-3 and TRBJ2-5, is EAGVVQSPRYKIIEKKQPVAFWCNPISGHNTLYWYLQNLGQGPELLIRYENEEAVDDSQLPKDRFSAERLKGVDSTLKIQPAELGDSAVYLCASSPQRLAGVETQYFGPGTRLLVL.